This T cell receptor (beta chain) is from a study of T cell repertoires in cytomegalovirus infection. Background on the study: Epitope selection comprised recently identified HLA-C-restricted CMV epitopes and well-studied HLA-B-restricted CMV epitopes. Public TCR beta signatures provided an indication of both CMV infection and a matching HLA type. Whole-study results and caveats: The ex vivo response was dominated by HLA-C-restricted CMV-specific TCR beta clonotypes.

V shed 6 bases, J shed 1 base, and the junction held 5 bases outside the gene matches. In germline, CDR1 is MNHNS, CDR2 SASEGT. CDR3 length: 14 residues. TCRdb redid the calling of the reads with MiXCR, one entry per CDR3 protein. This sample has hundreds of thousands of distinct CDR3 sequences; 30% to 40% occur once, and the top ten carry 15% to 20%. The sample holds a few counts of this clonotype. Its antigen is still unknown. This TCR was sampled from a human donor in good health (CMV status not recorded). Some clones in this sample may be carry-over from other donors' samples. Material: cultured PBMCs, obtained from culture after CMV antigen stimulation. The genes are TRBV6-1 and TRBJ2-5, with TRBD1 matching over 7 bases. CDR3 loop: CASSGTVIQETQYF. The CDR3 DNA reads TGTGCCAGCAGCGGGACAGTGATCCAAGAGACCCAGTACTTC.